This T cell receptor (beta chain) was recovered during a study of blood T cell repertoires in COVID-19. Background on the study: The samples span acute and convalescent COVID-19 from the United States, Italy and Spain. The analysed material was cDNA or gDNA that came from T cells, B-cell-depleted T cells, or PBMCs.

Patients at the Seattle site were enrolled during active infection and followed longitudinally. Authors' processing steps: Amplification of reference gene primers provided the estimated nucleated cell counts. Measured with immunoSEQ multiplex PCR; TCRdb has only the in-frame clones, and not every one. The DNA was the basis for D and trimming; V, J and clone size are from that table. The sample lists more than 300,000 clones, approximately 89% occurring once. CDR3 length: 16 amino acids. V was shortened by 4 bases and J by 8 bases, with 21 bases between the two germline ends. In germline, CDR1 is SGHRS, CDR2 YFSETQ.

V is TRBV5-1 and J is TRBJ1-4, with TRBD1 as a possible D gene (5 bases). Sequenced input: peripheral blood. This receptor was taken from a woman aged 30 to 39 with COVID-19, enrolled during active disease. The CDR3, as DNA: TGCGCCAGCAGCGCCCAGGCCAGGGCCGAAGGGGAAAAACTGTTTTTT. This sequence encodes CASSAQARAEGEKLFF.